This T cell receptor beta chain was sequenced in a study of patients and donors after allogeneic stem cell transplantation. TCRdb recomputed calls from the RT-PCR reads with MiXCR, one row per CDR3 protein. The table includes approximately 160,000 distinct CDR3 sequences, around 30% detected once. Trimming took 1 base from V and 0 from J, leaving 6 bases between them. This CDR3 region has 14 residues. Material for sequencing was blood, either unsorted or a sorted T cell fraction (not recorded which). The rearrangement uses TRBV12-3 or TRBV12-4 and TRBJ2-5; D is ambiguous. This receptor was obtained from a human donor who was either an allogeneic HSCT recipient or a stem cell or donor lymphocyte infusion donor (not recorded which). It is not recorded whose cells these are; they may come from a transplant donor. CDR3 amino acids: CASSLGHYQETQYF. The CDR3 bases are TGTGCCAGCAGTTTAGGACATTACCAAGAGACCCAGTACTTC.